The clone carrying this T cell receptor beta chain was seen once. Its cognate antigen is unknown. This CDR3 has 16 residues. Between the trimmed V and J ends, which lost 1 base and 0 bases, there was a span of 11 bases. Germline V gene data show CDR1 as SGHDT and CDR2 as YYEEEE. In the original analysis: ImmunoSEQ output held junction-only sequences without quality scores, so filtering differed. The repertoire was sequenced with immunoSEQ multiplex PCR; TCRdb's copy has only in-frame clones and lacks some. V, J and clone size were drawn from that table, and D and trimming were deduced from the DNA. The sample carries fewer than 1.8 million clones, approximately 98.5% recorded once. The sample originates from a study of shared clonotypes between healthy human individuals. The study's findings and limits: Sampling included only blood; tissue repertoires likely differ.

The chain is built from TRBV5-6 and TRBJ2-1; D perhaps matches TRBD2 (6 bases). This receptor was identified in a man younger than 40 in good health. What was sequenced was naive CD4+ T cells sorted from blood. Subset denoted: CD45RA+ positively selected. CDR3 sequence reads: CASSLRSGDSYNEQFF. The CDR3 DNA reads TGTGCCAGCAGCTTGAGGTCGGGAGACTCCTACAATGAGCAGTTCTTC.